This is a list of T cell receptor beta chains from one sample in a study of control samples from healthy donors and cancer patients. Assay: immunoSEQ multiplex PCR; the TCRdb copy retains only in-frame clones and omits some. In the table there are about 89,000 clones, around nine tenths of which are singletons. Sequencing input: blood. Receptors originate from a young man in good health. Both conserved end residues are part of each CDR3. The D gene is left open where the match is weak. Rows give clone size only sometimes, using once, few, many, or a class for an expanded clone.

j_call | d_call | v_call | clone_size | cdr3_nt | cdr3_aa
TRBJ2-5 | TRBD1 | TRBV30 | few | TGTGCCTGGAGTGTACAGGGGGGAGAGACCCAGTACTTC | CAWSVQGGETQYF
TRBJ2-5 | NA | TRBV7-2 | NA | TGTGCCAGCAGCTTAGGTCCAGGGCCTCAAGAGACCCAGTACTTC | CASSLGPGPQETQYF
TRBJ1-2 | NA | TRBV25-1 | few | TGTGCCAGCAGTGAAACCCCCCAGGGTATTTCCAACTATGGCTACACCTTC | CASSETPQGISNYGYTF
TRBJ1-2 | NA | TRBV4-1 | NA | TGCGCCAGCAGCCAAGACCGGGCCGCTAACTATGGCTACACCTTC | CASSQDRAANYGYTF
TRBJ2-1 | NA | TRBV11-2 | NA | TGTGCCAGCAGCTTAGATTACAGTCGCAATGAGCAGTTCTTC | CASSLDYSRNEQFF
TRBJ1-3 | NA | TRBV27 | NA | TGTGCCAGCAGTTGCATCCCAGGGGAAGATGGAAACACCATATATTTT | CASSCIPGEDGNTIYF
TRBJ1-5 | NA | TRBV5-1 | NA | TGCGCCAGCAGCTTAACGGGAGATCAGCCCCAGCATTTT | CASSLTGDQPQHF
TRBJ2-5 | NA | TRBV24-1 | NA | TGTGCCACCAGTTACTCCGGGACCCAGTACTTC | CATSYSGTQYF
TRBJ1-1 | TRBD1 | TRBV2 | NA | TGTGCCTGCAGGGGGAGCGGGGACACTGAAGCTTTCTTT | CACRGSGDTEAFF
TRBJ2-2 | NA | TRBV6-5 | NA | TGTGCCAGCACCGACCGTGGGGGGCGCGGCGGGGAGCTGTTTTTT | CASTDRGGRGGELFF
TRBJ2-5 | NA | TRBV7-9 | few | TGTGCCAGCAGCCCGCCCCGGAGGACAGAAGAGACCCAGTACTTC | CASSPPRRTEETQYF
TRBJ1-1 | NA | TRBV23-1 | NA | TGCGCCAGCAGTCAATTCTCGGGGGCATCGGACACTGAAGCTTTCTTT | CASSQFSGASDTEAFF
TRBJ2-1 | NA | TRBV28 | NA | TGTGCCAGCAGCCTACGTGGCTCCCGCAAATACAATGAGCAGTTCTTC | CASSLRGSRKYNEQFF